These T cell receptor beta chains were read from a single sample in a study of T cells after yellow fever vaccination. TCRdb processed the 5' RACE reads anew with MiXCR; each CDR3 protein has one entry. This table holds some 320,000 distinct CDR3 sequences, about 10% found once. Sequencing used CD4+ T cells sorted from PBMCs, obtained 45 days after the yellow fever booster vaccination. These receptors came from a man between 18 and 29 years old who received the YFV17D yellow fever vaccine. Both conserved end residues are trimmed from each CDR3.

v_gene: TRBV7-2
CDR3aa: ASSSTGGFYEQY

v_gene: TRBV4-3
CDR3aa: ASSQGAGLGGETQY

v_gene: TRBV15
CDR3aa: ATSRDQRGDTQY

v_gene: TRBV4-2
CDR3aa: ASSQAAGTSGNTIY

v_gene: TRBV4-3
CDR3aa: ASTRRLSRTEAF

v_gene: TRBV5-1
CDR3aa: ASSLPVGERAEAF

v_gene: TRBV29-1
CDR3aa: SARQGRDQPQH

v_gene: TRBV2
CDR3aa: ASSEQGIDNSPLH

v_gene: TRBV3-1
CDR3aa: ASGRPYNEQF

v_gene: TRBV28
CDR3aa: ASSSHDTGANVLT

v_gene: TRBV9
CDR3aa: ASSVASQGGNGELF

v_gene: TRBV12-3/TRBV12-4
CDR3aa: ASSQIVGQGPLGQY

v_gene: TRBV19
CDR3aa: ASSIGVGGTGNQPQH

v_gene: TRBV7-8
CDR3aa: ASSREPRLASGLIEQF

v_gene: TRBV18
CDR3aa: ASSNTGTGEWTEAF

v_gene: TRBV10-3
CDR3aa: AIRQGPNQPQH

v_gene: TRBV5-1
CDR3aa: ASRTGLGGRTGELF

v_gene: TRBV7-9
CDR3aa: ASSLPRVTDTQY

v_gene: TRBV18
CDR3aa: ASSLERSDSFGKLF

v_gene: TRBV28
CDR3aa: ASIGQGGVAF

v_gene: TRBV12-3/TRBV12-4
CDR3aa: ASTGDRPNQPQH

v_gene: TRBV10-1
CDR3aa: ASQRQGANEQY

v_gene: TRBV6-1
CDR3aa: ASSSSGGAHEQF

v_gene: TRBV5-4
CDR3aa: ASSLKLAGGQSTDTQY

v_gene: TRBV7-2
CDR3aa: ASSLGGRSGGYT

v_gene: TRBV19
CDR3aa: ASSIGRVSETQY

v_gene: TRBV2
CDR3aa: ASSSGTTGHQPQH

v_gene: TRBV7-2
CDR3aa: ASSLGARTDTQY

v_gene: TRBV6-6
CDR3aa: ASRSGTGSYEQY

v_gene: TRBV12-3/TRBV12-4
CDR3aa: ASSFGLAGVNEQF

v_gene: TRBV18
CDR3aa: ASSPAGNQETQY

v_gene: TRBV28
CDR3aa: ASSLGAGGRYTEAF

v_gene: TRBV9
CDR3aa: ASSSFAQGTGELF

v_gene: TRBV2
CDR3aa: ASSASRRKLF

v_gene: TRBV9
CDR3aa: ASSVDVRPHGQY

v_gene: TRBV7-2
CDR3aa: ASSLVGTGIREQF

v_gene: TRBV6-6
CDR3aa: ASSYSLRGSDIQY

v_gene: TRBV4-3
CDR3aa: ASSSLGGTTEAF

v_gene: TRBV20-1
CDR3aa: SAGPPSGVGTITDTQY

v_gene: TRBV4-2
CDR3aa: ASSQEQGITTEAF